This entry lists 22 T cell receptor beta chains sequenced from one sample in a study of T cells in Graves' hyperthyroidism and ophthalmopathy. Amplified regions were TCR beta CDR3 sequences from RNA transcripts. The TCR CDR3 was amplified in a first-round RT-PCR using the HTBI primer set. TCRdb analysed the multiplex PCR reads with MiXCR anew, one entry per CDR3 protein. The repertoire holds fewer than 350,000 distinct CDR3 sequences, about 19% seen once, with about 35% in the top ten. The sample taken for sequencing was blood. Every receptor here comes from a man aged 50-59 years with Graves' ophthalmopathy.

The sample holds many counts of this clonotype. This chain uses TRBV2 with TRBJ2-6, with no clear D. Germline loops: CDR1 SNHLY, CDR2 FYNNEI. The CDR3 has 15 amino acids. Trimming took off 2 bases at V and 0 bases at J, with 5 bases between the two ends. The CDR3 DNA reads TGTGCCAGCAGTGAAAGTGGCTCTGGGGCCAACGTCCTGACTTTC. Its protein product is CASSESGSGANVLTF.

This clonotype appeared many times. This chain links TRBV28 with TRBJ1-2; D gene unclear. From germline, CDR1 is MDHEN and CDR2 SYDVKM. V was cut by 6 bases and J by 6 bases, with 14 bases left in between. This CDR3 has 13 amino acids. CDR3 loop: CASREQKPNGYTF. CDR3 DNA: TGTGCCAGCAGAGAACAAAAGCCAAATGGCTACACCTTC.

Many counts were recorded for this clonotype. The rearrangement links TRBV28 to TRBJ1-4; no reliable D call. The CDR3 is made up of 14 amino acids. Trimming removed 2 bases at V and 13 bases at J, with 17 bases between. Germline V CDR1 and CDR2: MDHEN, SYDVKM. Written as DNA, the CDR3 is TGTGCCAGCAGTTTACAAGTCGGTATCATGGGACTGTTTTTT. Amino acid sequence: CASSLQVGIMGLFF.

This clonotype was picked up many times. The CDR3 region has the DNA TGCAGCGCCCACCGAAGCTACAATGAGCAGTTCTTC. This codes for CSAHRSYNEQFF. V and J are TRBV29-1 and TRBJ2-1; D remains ambiguous. V lost 7 bases, J lost 3 bases, and 10 bases lay in between. The germline gives CDR1 SQVTM, CDR2 ANQGSEA. The CDR3 is 12 amino acids.

This clonotype appeared once. The chain has TRBV20-1 and TRBJ2-2; D unclear. Between the trimmed V and J ends, which lost 6 bases and 4 bases, there was a span of 15 bases. Looked up from germline, CDR1 is DFQATT and CDR2 is SNEGSKA (reference sequence). The CDR3 is 14 amino acids. The CDR3 sequence is CSAPHPPGTGELFF. CDR3 coding DNA: TGCAGTGCCCCCCACCCGCCGGGCACCGGGGAGCTGTTTTTT.

With regard to this clonotype: A much larger clone lies one base from this, so it may be a read error. As DNA, the CDR3 is TGTGCCAGCAGCTTAGGACTAGCCTACGAGCAGTGCTTC. This gives the protein CASSLGLAYEQCF. This chain links TRBV7-9 with TRBJ2-7; 7 positions agree with TRBD2. CDR3 length: 13 residues. Germline lookup yields CDR1 SEHNR and CDR2 FQNEAQ (reference sequence).

There are many counts of this clonotype. This chain connects TRBV25-1 to TRBJ1-5, with 12 bases matching TRBD1. With 3 bases clipped from V and 2 bases from J, the junction kept 8 bases outside the gene matches. Germline V gene sequence: CDR1 MGHDK, CDR2 SYGVNS. This CDR3 has 18 amino acids. The CDR3 DNA follows: TGTGCCAGCAGTGAGCCGGGACAGGGGGCTGGTGGCAATCAGCCCCAGCATTTT. Protein product: CASSEPGQGAGGNQPQHF.

This clonotype was recorded many times. V is TRBV7-8 and J is TRBJ2-3; 12 bases match TRBD2. The V gene's germline CDR1 is SGHVS and CDR2 FQNEAQ. The CDR3 runs 15 residues. Germline trimming cut 5 bases from V and 6 bases from J; bases unmatched to any gene: 6. CDR3 sequence reads: CASSPTSGSGDTQYF. The CDR3 coding sequence is TGTGCCAGCAGCCCGACTAGCGGGAGTGGGGATACGCAGTATTTT.

This clonotype was recorded a few times. This sequence joins TRBV5-1 and TRBJ2-2; TRBD1 aligns across 9 bases. The junction had 5 bases not matched to a gene; V was cut back by 4 bases and J by 4 bases. The CDR3 consists of 15 residues. The germline gives CDR1 SGHRS, CDR2 YFSETQ. The CDR3 DNA reads TGCGCCAGCAGCCTAGGACAGGGGATCACCGGGGAGCTGTTTTTT. Residues: CASSLGQGITGELFF.

The V call is TRBV30, the J call TRBJ1-1; a possible D gene is TRBD1 (6 bases). CDR3 size: 16 residues. V lost 2 bases, J lost 0 bases, and 16 bases lay in between. The V gene's germline CDR1 is GTSNPN and CDR2 SVGIG (reference sequence). The CDR3 region is CAWSSWGGGMNTEAFF. CDR3 DNA: TGTGCCTGGAGTAGTTGGGGGGGGGGCATGAACACTGAAGCTTTCTTT.

This clonotype was observed a handful of times. This sequence joins TRBV27 and TRBJ2-2; D may be TRBD2 (5 bases). CDR1 and CDR2 (germline): MNHEY, SMNVEV (reference sequence). The CDR3 extends over 15 amino acids. The ends were cut back, 7 bases at V and 1 base at J, with 13 bases in the middle. CDR3 region: CASTLAGGNTGELFF. CDR3 sequence (DNA): TGTGCCAGCACCCTAGCAGGAGGGAACACCGGGGAGCTGTTTTTT.

The rearrangement links TRBV24-1 to TRBJ2-1; 13 bases match TRBD2. The germline V gene encodes CDR1 KGHDR and CDR2 SFDVKD. This CDR3 region has 16 residues. V was pared by 3 bases and J by 10 bases, with 8 bases of the junction left unmatched. The chain's CDR3 is CATSDTSGRVHREQFF. As DNA, the CDR3 is TGTGCCACCAGTGATACTAGCGGGAGGGTCCACCGGGAGCAGTTCTTC.

This clonotype was counted only a few times. The chain employs TRBV6-5 and TRBJ2-5; D gene ambiguous. Looked up from germline, CDR1 is MNHEY and CDR2 is SVGAGI. V was shortened by 2 bases and J by 2 bases, with 9 bases between the two germline ends. The CDR3 is 14 residues long. The CDR3 DNA reads as TGTGCCAGCAGTTACCCGGGCGGTCAAGAGACCCAGTACTTC. This sequence encodes CASSYPGGQETQYF.

This clonotype was observed a handful of times. The rearrangement joins TRBV5-4 to TRBJ1-1, with unresolved D. The V end was cut by 0 bases, the J end by 6 bases, with 9 bases between. The germline V gene encodes CDR1 SGHNT and CDR2 YYREEE (reference sequence). The CDR3 is 13 residues long. Written as DNA, the CDR3 is TGTGCCAGCAGCTTGGGTTCGGGTGCTGAAGCTTTCTTT. It yields the protein CASSLGSGAEAFF.

This clonotype came up many times. The chain combines TRBV20-1 with TRBJ2-1, with 11 nucleotides matching TRBD2. Germline values: CDR1 DFQATT, CDR2 SNEGSKA (reference sequence). Trimming at V came to 0 bases and at J to 5 bases, leaving 6 bases not matched to a gene. This CDR3 has 16 residues. The CDR3 nucleotides are TGCAGTGCTAGAGATCCGACTAGCGGGACAAACAATGAGCAGTTCTTC. It encodes CSARDPTSGTNNEQFF.

A few counts support this clonotype. V gene TRBV15 combines with J gene TRBJ2-3, with D possibly being TRBD2 (7 bases). CDR3 length: 15 residues. V was clipped by 0 bases and J by 5 bases, with 12 bases between them. Germline V gene data show CDR1 as LNHNV and CDR2 as YYDKDF (reference sequence). The CDR3 coding sequence is TGTGCCACCAGCAGAGATCGGGGGGCTGGAGATACGCAGTATTTT. Residues: CATSRDRGAGDTQYF.

Only a few counts were recorded for this clonotype. This chain connects TRBV6-2 or TRBV6-3 to TRBJ2-2; a weak D match, TRBD1 (6 bases). V was clipped by 5 bases and J by 7 bases, with 11 bases between them. The CDR3 sequence is 13 residues long. CDR1 is MNHEY and CDR2 is SVGEGT in the germline V gene. The chain's CDR3 is CASSLGGVGELFF. CDR3 DNA sequence: TGTGCCAGCAGTCTAGGGGGAGTCGGGGAGCTGTTTTTT.

This clonotype was picked up a small number of times. The chain uses TRBV18 and TRBJ1-5; no firm D call. Trimming removed 2 bases at V and 7 bases at J, with 18 bases between. Germline V gene sequence: CDR1 KGHSH, CDR2 LQKENI. This CDR3 is built from 16 residues. CDR3 loop: CASSPEATAGLQPQHF. CDR3 bases: TGTGCCAGCTCACCAGAGGCGACCGCGGGGTTGCAGCCCCAGCATTTT.

The rearrangement joins TRBV7-8 to TRBJ2-1, with 9 positions matching TRBD2. The ends lost 5 bases at V and 0 bases at J; junction bases unmatched: 8. CDR1 and CDR2 (germline): SGHVS, FQNEAQ. This CDR3 is built from 17 residues. The CDR3 reads CASSLMAGGSSYNEQFF. For the CDR3, the DNA is TGTGCCAGCAGCCTCATGGCGGGGGGGAGCTCCTACAATGAGCAGTTCTTC. The full variable domain, in which reference TRBV7-8 and TRBJ2-1 provide the parts outside the CDR3, is GAGVSQSPRYKVAKRGQDVALRCDPISGHVSLFWYQQALGQGPEFLTYFQNEAQLDKSGLPSDRFFAERPEGSVSTLKIQRTQQEDSAVYLCASSLMAGGSSYNEQFFGPGTRLTVL.

This clonotype was seen only a few times. The chain links TRBV4-1 to TRBJ2-1; no reliable D call. This CDR3 comprises 18 residues. Germline CDR1 is MGHRA and CDR2 is YSYEKL. Trimming cost V 5 bases and J 0 bases, with 20 bases left between them. In nucleotides, the CDR3 is TGCGCCAGCAGCGAAGTCAGTCAGATAGTTAGCTCCTACAATGAGCAGTTCTTC. Its translation: CASSEVSQIVSSYNEQFF.

This clonotype was counted ten times or more. V gene TRBV28 combines with J gene TRBJ2-1, with 9 nucleotides matching TRBD2. The V segment lost 6 bases and the J segment 5 bases; nucleotides outside the gene matches: 11. This CDR3 spans 16 amino acids. Germline values: CDR1 MDHEN, CDR2 SYDVKM. CDR3 region: CASSRPASGTNNEQFF. CDR3 bases: TGTGCCAGCAGCCGCCCGGCTAGCGGGACAAACAATGAGCAGTTCTTC.

The genes are TRBV20-1 and TRBJ2-1; 10 nucleotides match TRBD2. J lost 2 bases, V lost 5 bases, and 9 bases had no gene match. The CDR3 length is 16 residues. The germline gives CDR1 DFQATT, CDR2 SNEGSKA (reference sequence). The CDR3 here is CSAGTFSGRPYNEQFF. The CDR3 DNA follows: TGCAGTGCTGGCACCTTTAGCGGGAGGCCCTACAATGAGCAGTTCTTC.